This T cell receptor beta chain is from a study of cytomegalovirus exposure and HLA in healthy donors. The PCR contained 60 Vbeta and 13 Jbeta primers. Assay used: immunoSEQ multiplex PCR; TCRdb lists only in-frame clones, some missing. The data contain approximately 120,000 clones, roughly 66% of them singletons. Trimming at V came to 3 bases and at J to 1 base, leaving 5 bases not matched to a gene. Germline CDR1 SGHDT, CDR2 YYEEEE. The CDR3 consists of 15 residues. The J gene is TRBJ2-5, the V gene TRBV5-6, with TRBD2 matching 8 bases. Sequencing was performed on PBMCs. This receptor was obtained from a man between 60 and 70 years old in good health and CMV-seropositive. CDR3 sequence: CASSSSGGAQETQYF. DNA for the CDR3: TGTGCCAGCAGCTCAAGCGGGGGCGCCCAAGAGACCCAGTACTTC.